This T cell receptor beta chain emerged from a study of cytomegalovirus exposure and HLA in healthy donors (dated by TCRdb to between 2016 and 2019). In terms of the full investigation: According to an earlier analysis of several hundred of the donors, about 190 million T cells yielded 95 million to 140 million unique TCR beta sequences and around 300 Gb of sequence data. Several DR-DQ haplotypes were treated as single units for association and clustering because of strong linkage in the cohort. To decide whether each TCR beta V gene segment behaved as functional or pseudogenic, an earlier analysis of nearly 600 of the donors relied on high-throughput TCR beta sequencing. The later analysis used no new phenotypic data to find candidate immune exposures, relying instead on TCR beta sequences and their occurrence across donors. All discovery cohort repertoires had been generated on a single sequencing platform. An early release that covered approximately 600 HLA-typed donors contained approximately 320 gigabases of sequencing data and 80 million or so unique TCR sequences. The aim of the study was to test whether cataloging public T cell receptors could identify signatures of past pathogen exposure. Both class I and class II loci were covered by HLA typing, at four-digit resolution. To predict cytomegalovirus infection status, the study combined high-throughput TCR immunosequencing, statistical association of individual TCRs with disease status, and machine learning. Of the approximately 400 genotyped donors, about 80% fell in the genetic ancestry cluster associated with self-reported Caucasian donors. Typing coverage differed by locus: A, B, C, DRB1 and DQB1 were typed in about 620-640 donors, DQA1 in roughly 510, DPA1 in 606, and DPB1 in approximately 450. To study patterns of TCR occurrence, a later analysis re-analyzed previously published TCR beta repertoires from several hundred donors and added high-resolution HLA genotyping. On average, 235,054 unique TCR beta nucleotide sequences were sequenced per donor among more than 350 genotyped donors of the cohort, with roughly 18% of those sequences being non-productive. The T cell repertoires of 700 or so subjects were profiled by immunosequencing and related to cytomegalovirus serostatus. Alongside the repertoire data, information on donor age, sex, ethnicity and CMV serostatus was compiled. Genome-wide SNP genotypes for about 55% of the roughly 670 donors were used in a later genetic analysis, which treated that subset as a discovery cohort. Besides the first cohort of around 700 subjects, a separate validation cohort made up of roughly 120 different subjects was used. Beyond this particular receptor, the publication reports: A group of highly shared sequence variants was considered likely to be a technical artifact of the sequencing pipeline. Specific HLA alleles were associated with some 15,000 TCR beta sequences at a false discovery rate of 0.05 in a later analysis. Assigning TCR associations to individual alleles was difficult when HLA alleles, especially DR and DQ, strongly co-occurred. A later genetic analysis reported fewer N-insertions in productive TCRs among donors in an Asian-associated ancestry cluster than the 666-donor mean. A later analysis found that TCR association rates varied across HLA loci, with DRB1 alleles showing the most associated TCRs and HLA-C alleles the fewest. Immune exposure information for the cohort was limited to CMV serostatus. The presence/absence analyses assumed that sequencing depth was roughly uniform across donors, and that assumption may not be true. In both the original and validation cohorts, the classifier was reported to diagnose cytomegalovirus status with high specificity and sensitivity. It was suggested by the authors that the approach could potentially be generalized to other disease states and immunological phenotypes. Correlated functional status among segregating V segments might reflect linkage disequilibrium, but an unknown experimental factor could not be ruled out. The earlier analysis of some 560 of the donors excluded around 17 rarely observed V segments, including chromosome 9 orphons, because counts were too low. The study listed 164 TCR beta chains as associated with cytomegalovirus. A few of the identified cytomegalovirus-associated TCR beta chains were confirmed in vitro to be specific for cytomegalovirus antigens. Only TCR beta chains were sequenced in this cohort, and the absence of alpha or paired-chain data limited detectable features. Some IMGT-functional V segments, including TRBV6-2 and TRBV6-3, could not be told apart with the 87-base-pair reads, so those segments were excluded. A further reported finding was that TCR beta sequences accurately predicted the HLA-A and HLA-B alleles for most subjects in the first cohort. An earlier analysis of some 560 of the donors showed that most TCR beta V segments appeared in productive rearrangements either about 87% or about 30% of the time, which broadly matched IMGT annotations. A later analysis found that most CMV-associated TCR beta chains appeared HLA-restricted, with HLA associations seemingly driven largely by CMV exposure. An association between a missense DCLRE1C variant and V-gene and J-gene trimming of TCR beta chains was found in a later genetic analysis and replicated in an independent cohort. According to a later analysis, parvovirus B19, influenza, CMV and Epstein-Barr virus appeared linked to several top co-occurrence clusters. Across donors, most TCR sequences were observed very rarely, whereas some public TCRs were present in many individuals. In a later analysis, HLA-associated TCR beta chains showed more clonal expansion and lower generation probabilities than non-associated chains that were equally common. Because HLA typing was unavailable for some donors at each locus, only the typed subset was used in association tests.

CDR1 is given as MNHNY and CDR2 as SVGAGI, both from the germline V gene (reference sequence). The V and J ends are trimmed by 6 bases and 13 bases, leaving 19 bases between them. CDR3 length: 14 amino acids, cysteine to phenylalanine. The CDR3 DNA has 42 bases and is translated from base 1. The protocol used for the library was the immunoSEQ multiplex PCR assay. The multiplex PCR relied on a mix of 60 forward primers for TCR Vbeta segments and 13 reverse primers for TCR Jbeta segments. A multiplex PCR assay on genomic DNA amplified the CDR3 region of rearranged TCR beta genes. The Illumina HiSeq System was used to sequence the amplified TCR beta libraries as 87-base-pair reads. In the paper's pipeline: In a later analysis, tens of millions of unique TCR beta chains were counted across the approximately 670 repertoires, and roughly 9.9 million of these chains were shared by at least two donors. Raw reads were error-corrected and collapsed into unique sequences by a nearest-neighbor algorithm in which closely related sequences were merged to remove PCR and sequencing errors. CDR3 sequences were aligned to IMGT reference sequences to assign V, D and J gene segments. For a sequence to be retained, a match of at least six nucleotides to both a V gene segment and a J gene segment was required. Rearrangements were called productive when the CDR3 lacked stop codons and stayed in frame with V and J; all others were non-productive. CDR3 was defined by IMGT convention, running from the second conserved V-encoded cysteine to the conserved J-encoded phenylalanine. The earlier analysis of roughly 590 of the donors excluded any sequence lacking an unambiguous match to a single V gene segment. In an earlier analysis of around 590 of the donors, a V segment was called functional when productive rearrangements were above 56.7%, and segregating when the standard deviation between donors exceeded 5%. A statistical classification framework was built for diagnosing cytomegalovirus status from the catalog of TCR beta chain sequences. In a later analysis, TCR nucleotide sequences were compared against IMGT/GENE-DB human TR gene sequences so that V and J genes could be assigned. Using the TCRdist pipeline, a later analysis assigned CDR3 sequences along with most-parsimonious VDJ recombination scenarios. In a later analysis, each TCR beta chain was defined by its CDR3 amino acid sequence together with its V-gene family, and reads without a unique V-gene family were excluded. In a later analysis, fewer than 600 highly shared, low-generation-probability nucleotide sequences were removed to address suspected cross-contamination and a sequencing artifact. A later analysis calculated a clonal expansion index for each public chain from normalized within-repertoire ranks of inferred template counts. In a later analysis, generation probabilities were computed using a VDJ recombination model fitted to out-of-frame rearrangements, and the results were checked against IGoR. In a later analysis, TCR-TCR, TCR-HLA and TCR-CMV co-occurrence was scored with hypergeometric tests, and a repertoire-size bias correction was applied to TCR pairs. In a later analysis, false discovery rates were estimated by permuting HLA or CMV assignments 20 times. In a later analysis, co-occurring TCRs were grouped using DBSCAN, and TCRdist sequence similarity was added for clustering within HLA-allele-positive subsets. Repertoires with fewer than 30,000 or more than 120,000 public chains, plus five repertoires with anomalous nucleotide sharing, were excluded from co-occurrence clustering. This is the immuneACCESS table as TCRdb keeps it, with only in-frame sequences that have V and J called. A part of the clones is gone; compared with another copy, unresolved V genes explain less than half, and the rest is unexplained. D and trimming come from the DNA, and the V and J calls and clone size come from that table. The sample records about 190,000 clones, around 82% of which are singletons. The biggest ten clones account for around 0.26% of the sample.

The cohort comprised some 730 healthy bone marrow donors. All cohort members were sampled while nominally healthy, although unrecorded immune exposures were likely present. The donor was CMV seronegative and was included in the group of a few hundred seronegative cohort members. A peripheral blood sample was provided by each donor, and peripheral blood mononuclear cells were used for TCR beta sequencing. The Qiagen DNeasy Blood Extraction Kit was used to extract genomic DNA from the blood cell samples. About this clone itself: Its antigen is not yet known. The record has no base qualities; no much larger clone is one base away.

The source is a boy aged 5 to 17 in good health and CMV-seronegative. In this chain, TRBV6-6 is recombined with TRBJ1-6; the D region possibly corresponds to TRBD1 (5 bases align). Sequenced sample: PBMCs. The CDR3 loop reads CASSRDTSGPPLHF. In nucleotides, the sequence is TGTGCCAGCAGCCGCGACACTTCAGGGCCCCCCCTCCACTTT.